One and the same sample provided the 22 T cell receptor beta chains below, sequenced in a study of blood T cell repertoires in COVID-19. Using immunoSEQ multiplex PCR, the repertoire was profiled, and TCRdb retains in-frame clones only, with some absent. Counted here are about 200,000 clones, about 85% occurring once; the ten biggest clones make up 20% to 25%. Sequenced sample: peripheral blood. These receptors were collected from a man aged 60 to 75 with active or convalescent COVID-19.

The J gene is TRBJ2-7, the V gene TRBV13; tentatively, D is TRBD1 (5 bases). The CDR3 contains 13 residues. Trimming took 4 bases from V and 6 from J, leaving 13 bases between them. CDR1 and CDR2 from the germline V gene are PRHDT and FYEKMQ (reference sequence). In DNA form, the CDR3 reads TGTGCCAGCAGCTCCTACAGGTTCGGCGAGCAGTACTTC. Protein sequence: CASSSYRFGEQYF.

The chain's CDR3 is CASSQPGTSPGELFF. The DNA for the CDR3 is TGCGCCAGCAGCCAACCTGGGACTAGCCCCGGGGAGCTGTTTTTT. The chain joins TRBV4-1 to TRBJ2-2, with TRBD2 identical over 9 bases. With 2 bases clipped from V and 6 bases from J, the junction kept 4 bases outside the gene matches. The germline V gene has CDR1 MGHRA and CDR2 YSYEKL. This CDR3 has 15 amino acids.

This clone came up once. The chain uses TRBV10-3 and TRBJ2-3; 10 nucleotides agree with TRBD2. The CDR3 covers 18 residues. V lost 8 bases and J lost 4; bases outside the gene matches: 18. In germline, CDR1 is ENHRY, CDR2 SYGVKD. In DNA, the CDR3 is TGTGCCATCCGTCAACCTAGCGGGGGCGCGGGCCGCTCAGATACGCAGTATTTT. This encodes CAIRQPSGGAGRSDTQYF.

V gene TRBV9 combines with J gene TRBJ2-1, with TRBD1 identical over 8 bases. Germline CDR1 is SGDLS and CDR2 is YYNGEE. V was pared by 0 bases and J by 4 bases, with 3 bases of the junction left unmatched. The CDR3 covers 15 residues. As DNA, the CDR3 is TGTGCCAGCAGCGTAGCTGGACAGGGATACAATGAGCAGTTCTTC. It is translated as CASSVAGQGYNEQFF.

V and J are TRBV5-1 and TRBJ2-2; TRBD1 matches 11 bases. Germline V CDR1 and CDR2: SGHRS, YFSETQ. The CDR3 is made up of 16 amino acids. J lost 7 bases, V lost 3 bases, and 8 bases had no gene match. This CDR3 reads CASSSGTGGLNGELFF. The CDR3 nucleotides read TGCGCCAGCAGCTCGGGGACAGGGGGACTTAACGGGGAGCTGTTTTTT.

The chain carries TRBV10-3 and TRBJ2-1; 11 positions agree with TRBD2. The CDR3 loop spans 15 amino acids. V shed 5 bases, J shed 6 bases, and the junction held 6 bases outside the gene matches. In germline, CDR1 is ENHRY, CDR2 SYGVKD. The CDR3 protein is CAISISGGAINEQFF. CDR3 coding DNA: TGTGCCATCAGTATTAGCGGGGGGGCTATCAATGAGCAGTTCTTC.

The chain uses TRBV3-1 (or the pseudogene TRBV3-2) and TRBJ1-2; 7 nucleotides line up with TRBD1. Trimming at V came to 2 bases and at J to 2 bases, leaving 5 bases not matched to a gene. The CDR3 has 15 amino acids. Germline CDR1 reads LGHDT; CDR2 reads YNNKEL (reference sequence). CDR3 residues: CASSQIDRDNYGYTF. CDR3 bases: TGTGCCAGCAGCCAAATAGACAGGGACAACTATGGCTACACCTTC.

Only one count was recorded for this clone. V is TRBV6-6 and J is TRBJ1-6; D may be TRBD1 (5 bases). V was shortened by 5 bases and J by 4 bases, with 12 bases between the two germline ends. The CDR3 loop spans 15 amino acids. CDR1 and CDR2 (germline): MNHNY, SVGAGI (reference sequence). This CDR3 reads CASSPLGGYNSPLHF. The CDR3 DNA sequence: TGTGCCAGCAGTCCGCTCGGGGGTTATAATTCACCCCTCCACTTT.

This chain uses TRBV5-1 with TRBJ1-2, with TRBD1 matching 9 bases. V shed 3 bases and J 7 bases; nucleotides not matched to a gene: 7. The CDR3 contains 14 residues. Germline CDR1 and CDR2: SGHRS and YFSETQ. The CDR3 is CASSSTGGVGGYTF. The CDR3 coding sequence is TGCGCCAGCAGCTCGACAGGGGGAGTTGGTGGCTACACCTTC. Variable domain in full (rest from reference TRBV5-1 and TRBJ1-2): KAGVTQTPRYLIKTRGQQVTLSCSPISGHRSVSWYQQTPGQGLQFLFEYFSETQRNKGNFPGRFSGRQFSNSRSEMNVSTLELGDSALYLCASSSTGGVGGYTFGSGTRLTVV.

This chain links TRBV18 with TRBJ2-1, with 8 bases fitting TRBD2. Trimming took 2 bases from V and 1 from J; bases not matched to a gene: 7. This CDR3 spans 17 amino acids. Germline CDR1 reads KGHSH; CDR2 reads LQKENI. CDR3 sequence: CASSPVRGDFSYNEQFF. In DNA form, the CDR3 reads TGTGCCAGCTCACCAGTGCGGGGGGATTTTTCCTACAATGAGCAGTTCTTC. Complete variable domain (other parts from reference TRBV18 and TRBJ2-1): NAGVMQNPRHLVRRRGQEARLRCSPMKGHSHVYWYRQLPEEGLKFMVYLQKENIIDESGMPKERFSAEFPKEGPSILRIQQVVRGDSAAYFCASSPVRGDFSYNEQFFGPGTRLTVL.

On this clone: This sample includes further DNA sequences coding for the same CDR3. The chain uses TRBV9 and TRBJ1-1; no definite D call. This CDR3 comprises 13 residues. Germline V gene data show CDR1 as SGDLS and CDR2 as YYNGEE. Between the trimmed V and J ends, which lost 0 bases and 0 bases, there was a span of 3 bases. This CDR3 reads CASSVAVNTEAFF. DNA for the CDR3: TGTGCCAGCAGCGTAGCCGTGAACACTGAAGCTTTCTTT.

The genes are TRBV6-6 and TRBJ1-4, with D possibly TRBD1 on 5 matching bases. CDR1 MNHNY and CDR2 SVGAGI come from the germline V gene (reference sequence). The ends were cut back, 6 bases at V and 10 bases at J, with 15 bases in the middle. This CDR3 has 13 residues. The CDR3 DNA reads as TGTGCCAGCAGCGAAGGGACTTCGGGAAAACTGTTTTTT. This codes for CASSEGTSGKLFF.

The chain is built from TRBV5-1 and TRBJ2-5; 7 bases match TRBD1. This CDR3 has 15 residues. Germline CDR1 reads SGHRS; CDR2 reads YFSETQ. Trimming cost V 0 bases and J 3 bases; bases outside gene matches: 5. This CDR3 is CASSLEGAWEETQYF. The DNA of the CDR3 is TGCGCCAGCAGCTTGGAGGGGGCCTGGGAAGAGACCCAGTACTTC. Full variable domain (rest looked up from reference TRBV5-1 and TRBJ2-5): KAGVTQTPRYLIKTRGQQVTLSCSPISGHRSVSWYQQTPGQGLQFLFEYFSETQRNKGNFPGRFSGRQFSNSRSEMNVSTLELGDSALYLCASSLEGAWEETQYFGPGTRLLVL.

The chain carries TRBV7-3 and TRBJ2-7; possibly TRBD2 for D (6 bases). This CDR3 spans 14 amino acids. Between the trimmed V and J ends, which lost 5 bases and 3 bases, there was a span of 14 bases. Germline CDR1 SGHTA, CDR2 FQGTGA. The CDR3 bases are TGTGCCAGCAGCAAAGGAGGGCAGGACTACGAGCAGTACTTC. Its translation: CASSKGGQDYEQYF.

The chain links TRBV12-3 or TRBV12-4 to TRBJ2-2; D is uncertain. The CDR3 loop spans 13 amino acids. V lost 5 bases and J 5 bases, leaving 9 bases between the germline ends. The CDR3 DNA reads TGTGCCAGCAGTCCCCATCGGACCGGGGAGCTGTTTTTT. Its protein product is CASSPHRTGELFF.

This clone was observed once. The chain couples TRBV6-6 to TRBJ1-2, with 7 nucleotides matching TRBD1. The germline V gene has CDR1 MNHNY and CDR2 SVGAGI (reference sequence). V dropped 1 base and J dropped 8; count of bases not matched to a gene: 7. The CDR3 is 14 amino acids. CDR3: CASSYLNDRVGYTF. The CDR3 DNA is TGTGCCAGCAGTTACTTGAATGACAGGGTAGGCTACACCTTC.

J is TRBJ1-1 and V is TRBV19, with D unresolved. From germline, CDR1 is LNHDA and CDR2 SQIVND (reference sequence). The CDR3 covers 13 residues. Trimming removed 4 bases from V and 5 bases from J, with 11 bases in between. CDR3 loop: CASSTRRGTEAFF. The CDR3 DNA reads TGTGCCAGTAGTACCCGACGGGGAACTGAAGCTTTCTTT.

V is TRBV5-5 and J is TRBJ1-2; the D gene is possibly TRBD1 (5 bases). Germline CDR1 is SGHKS and CDR2 is YYEKEE (reference sequence). The CDR3 loop spans 15 amino acids. Trimming stripped 3 bases from V and 3 bases from J, with 15 bases between. CDR3 sequence reads: CASSSQGIPDYGYTF. CDR3 in DNA: TGTGCCAGCAGCTCGCAGGGAATTCCAGACTATGGCTACACCTTC.

The J gene is TRBJ1-3, the V gene TRBV6-5; TRBD1 is a possible D gene (6 bases). The CDR3 runs to 13 residues. Germline lookup yields CDR1 MNHEY and CDR2 SVGAGI. The V end was cut by 7 bases, the J end by 4 bases, with 11 bases between. This chain's CDR3 is CASIRDRGNTIYF. In DNA, the CDR3 is TGTGCCAGCATCCGAGACAGGGGAAACACCATATATTTT.

The chain has TRBV4-2 and TRBJ2-7; 9 bases are a match to TRBD1. CDR1 LGHNA and CDR2 YNFKEQ come from the germline V gene. This CDR3 is built from 15 residues. Unmatched junction bases numbered 4, after V lost 1 base and J lost 3 bases. CDR3 nucleotide sequence: TGTGCCAGCAGCCAAGTAGGGACAGGGTTCTACGAGCAGTACTTC. Its translation: CASSQVGTGFYEQYF.

The genes are TRBV5-8 and TRBJ2-7, with 7 bases identical to TRBD1. The CDR3 has 13 residues. Unmatched junction bases numbered 10, after V lost 1 base and J lost 12 bases. The germline gives CDR1 SGHTS, CDR2 YDEGEE. The CDR3 sequence is CASSLWAQGLGYF. In DNA, the CDR3 is TGTGCCAGCAGCTTGTGGGCACAGGGGTTAGGGTACTTC. Full variable domain (outside the CDR3, taken from reference TRBV5-8 and TRBJ2-7): EAGVTQSPTHLIKTRGQQATLRCSPISGHTSVYWYQQALGLGLQFLLWYDEGEERNRGNFPPRFSGRQFPNYSSELNVNALELEDSALYLCASSLWAQGLGYFGPGTRLTVT.

J is TRBJ1-5 and V is TRBV2; a weak D match, TRBD1 (5 bases). Germline V gene lookup returns CDR1 SNHLY and CDR2 FYNNEI. Trimming stripped 4 bases from V and 7 bases from J, with 8 bases between. CDR3 size: 12 residues. For the CDR3, the DNA is TGTGCCAGCAGTGGGACACTCCAGCCCCAGCATTTT. Protein sequence: CASSGTLQPQHF.